Sequencing of this T cell receptor (beta chain) was carried out in a study of OX40 agonist ivuxolimab in advanced cancers. Overall study: At 0.01 to 10 mg/kg, ivuxolimab was administered intravenously to patients every 2 weeks. The dose-escalation group included hepatocellular carcinoma, melanoma, renal cell carcinoma and head and neck cancer. Treatment received earlier with anti-PD-1, anti-PD-L1 or anti-CTLA-4 agents was allowed, and 40% had some. Two patients with cutaneous melanoma and one with hepatocellular carcinoma, three in total, showed partial responses.

There are 15 residues in the CDR3. Losses at the gene ends were 0 bases for V and 2 bases for J; bases not matched to a gene: 6. Germline V lookup: CDR1 SQVTM, CDR2 ANQGSEA. Produced via immunoSEQ multiplex PCR; TCRdb's table is partial and in-frame only. The repertoire holds about 55,000 clones, with approximately 80% as singletons. The TCR comes from an adult with an advanced solid tumor such as melanoma, head and neck, liver or kidney cancer. The sample consisted of CD4+ or CD8+ T cells sorted from blood, taken in a trial of the OX40 agonist ivuxolimab. V usage is TRBV29-1 and J usage is TRBJ2-7; 8 nucleotides match TRBD1. CDR3 coding DNA: TGCAGCGTTGAAGATCGGAGGACAGGGACCTACGAGCAGTACTTC. It codes for CSVEDRRTGTYEQYF.